The TCR beta chain described here comes from a study of cytomegalovirus exposure and HLA in healthy donors. Worth noting for this clone: What it recognizes is unknown.

This CDR3 region has 16 residues. The germline V gene encodes CDR1 MDHEN and CDR2 SYDVKM. V shed 2 bases and J shed 8 bases, with 21 bases lying between them. Study-wide points: Certain sequence variants were highly shared and formed a cluster, and this cluster was likely a sequencing artifact. Reports credit the classifier with highly specific, highly sensitive diagnosis of cytomegalovirus status.

The PCR contained 60 Vbeta and 13 Jbeta primers. Here immunoSEQ multiplex PCR was the method, and the copy in TCRdb shows in-frame clones only, minus some. Among more than 150,000 clones listed, about 85% were seen once. This TCR came from a woman aged 18-29 years in good health and CMV-seronegative. Material for sequencing was PBMCs. This chain uses TRBV28 with TRBJ1-2; D is undetermined. As DNA, the CDR3 is TGTGCCAGCAGTTTACGCGGTCAGCGAATCTACTGGGGCTACACCTTC. It specifies CASSLRGQRIYWGYTF.